This T cell receptor beta chain was sequenced during a study of blood T cell repertoires in COVID-19. The protocol was immunoSEQ multiplex PCR, while the TCRdb copy is restricted to in-frame clones and leaves out a portion. Of tens of thousands of clones in the sample, 78% were seen once. The CDR3 extends over 15 amino acids. Germline CDR1 and CDR2: SGHDT and YYEEEE. Losses at the gene ends were 2 bases for V and 5 bases for J; bases not matched to a gene: 6. Those enrolled, adults aged 18 to 89 years, came from about 24 US areas. In assigning cohorts, the study relied on participant-reported clinical history.

The V and J genes are TRBV5-6 and TRBJ2-3, with 9 nucleotides matching TRBD2. The TCR was taken from a woman aged 45-60 years with acute COVID-19. Sequencing was done on a sample of PBMCs or T cells enriched from blood (not recorded which). Written as DNA, the CDR3 is TGTGCCAGCAGCTTTGGGCTAGCGGGGAAAGATACGCAGTATTTT. Its translation is CASSFGLAGKDTQYF.